Listed below are T cell receptor beta chains from one sample, sequenced in a study of early T cells in non-severe SARS-CoV-2 infection. TCRdb re-called the 5' RACE reads through MiXCR, storing one row per CDR3 protein. The sample lists tens of thousands of distinct CDR3 sequences, around 12% occurring once. Sample: whole blood. All receptors derive from an adult who was a healthcare worker with PCR-confirmed SARS-CoV-2 infection or an uninfected control (not recorded which). The CDR3 runs from the conserved cysteine through the conserved F or W. D genes are given only for firm matches. Some rows have no size entry. The others give once, few or many, or a class for an expanded clone.

j_call clone_size d_call v_call cdr3_aa cdr3_nt
TRBJ2-7 NA TRBD1 TRBV27 CASSFYPGTGLDEQYF TGTGCCAGCAGTTTCTACCCCGGGACAGGGTTGGACGAGCAGTACTTC
TRBJ2-5 NA NA TRBV7-2 CASSSDSHAETQYF TGTGCCAGCAGCTCGGACTCTCACGCAGAGACCCAGTACTTC
TRBJ1-2 NA TRBD1 TRBV30 CAWRTGTGVNYGYTF TGTGCCTGGCGTACCGGGACAGGGGTAAACTATGGCTACACCTTC
TRBJ2-3 NA NA TRBV5-1 CASSLDGASTDTQYF TGCGCCAGCAGCTTGGATGGGGCTAGCACAGATACGCAGTATTTT
TRBJ1-2 many TRBD1 TRBV5-1 CASSPRTGYGYTF TGCGCCAGCAGCCCTAGGACAGGGTATGGCTACACCTTC
TRBJ2-2 few TRBD1 TRBV2 CASSTGANTGELFF TGTGCCAGCAGCACAGGGGCGAACACCGGGGAGCTGTTTTTT
TRBJ2-3 many TRBD1 TRBV20-1 CSVWDRVDTQYF TGCAGTGTTTGGGACAGGGTAGATACGCAGTATTTT
TRBJ2-2 few NA TRBV6-4 CASSDLGTGELFF TGTGCCAGCAGTGACCTGGGGACCGGGGAGCTGTTTTTT
TRBJ2-1 NA TRBD2 TRBV19 CASSHGLAGGWYNEQFF TGTGCCAGTAGCCACGGACTAGCGGGAGGGTGGTACAATGAGCAGTTCTTC
TRBJ2-1 NA TRBD2 TRBV7-3 CASSNRLAGVNEQFF TGTGCCAGCAGCAACCGACTAGCGGGAGTCAATGAGCAGTTCTTC
TRBJ2-6 many NA TRBV18 CASSQAGTFRSGANVLTF TGTGCCAGCTCACAAGCCGGGACATTTCGCTCTGGGGCCAACGTCCTGACTTTC
TRBJ1-2 few NA TRBV7-9 CASSPRTVNYGYTF TGTGCCAGCAGCCCACGGACGGTAAACTATGGCTACACCTTC
TRBJ1-4 NA NA TRBV7-3 CASSLPRGAPEKLFF TGTGCCAGCAGCCTCCCTCGGGGGGCGCCTGAAAAACTGTTTTTT
TRBJ2-7 many NA TRBV20-1 CSASGQGLHEQYF TGCAGTGCTAGCGGACAGGGACTACACGAGCAGTACTTC
TRBJ1-6 few NA TRBV12-3/TRBV12-4 CASSQGGGMNSPLHF TGTGCCAGCAGCCAGGGAGGGGGGATGAATTCACCCCTCCACTTT
TRBJ2-2 NA NA TRBV25-1 CASRDSGTNTGELFF TGTGCCAGCAGGGATAGCGGAACGAACACCGGGGAGCTGTTTTTT
TRBJ2-7 many NA TRBV7-9 CASSLWGARYEQYF TGTGCCAGCAGCTTATGGGGGGCGCGCTACGAGCAGTACTTC
TRBJ2-5 few NA TRBV25-1 CASSTIRTAREETQYF TGTGCCAGCAGTACCATCAGGACCGCTCGAGAAGAGACCCAGTACTTC
TRBJ1-4 few TRBD1 TRBV5-4 CASSSKGQTYEKLFF TGTGCCAGCAGCAGTAAGGGACAGACATATGAAAAACTGTTTTTT
TRBJ1-5 many NA TRBV2 CASSGGYNQPQHF TGTGCCAGCAGTGGGGGTTACAATCAGCCCCAGCATTTT
TRBJ2-7 few TRBD1 TRBV3-1 CASSQGTGGLSYEQYF TGTGCCAGCAGCCAAGGGACAGGGGGCCTCTCCTACGAGCAGTACTTC
TRBJ2-2 few NA TRBV29-1 CSVGHSNTGELFF TGCAGCGTTGGGCACTCGAACACCGGGGAGCTGTTTTTT
TRBJ2-1 NA NA TRBV3-1 CASSQEASANNEQFF TGTGCCAGCAGCCAAGAAGCTAGCGCGAACAATGAGCAGTTCTTC
TRBJ1-4 few NA TRBV5-1 CASSLTGFNEKLFF TGCGCCAGCAGCTTGACTGGGTTTAATGAAAAACTGTTTTTT
TRBJ2-3 few NA TRBV4-2 CASSLQGGRDTQYF TGTGCCAGCAGCCTTCAGGGAGGTCGAGATACGCAGTATTTT
TRBJ1-2 NA TRBD1 TRBV4-2 CASSETGSTYGYTF TGTGCCAGCAGCGAGACAGGGTCCACCTATGGCTACACCTTC
TRBJ2-7 many TRBD1 TRBV6-5 CASKKTGDYEQYF TGTGCCAGCAAAAAGACAGGGGACTACGAGCAGTACTTC
TRBJ2-7 few TRBD1 TRBV6-1 CASSEFVTGIGAYEQYF TGTGCCAGCAGTGAATTTGTGACAGGGATCGGGGCCTACGAGCAGTACTTC
TRBJ2-7 NA TRBD1 TRBV30 CAWGDRGPWDEQYF TGTGCCTGGGGGGACAGGGGGCCTTGGGACGAGCAGTACTTC
TRBJ2-7 NA TRBD1 TRBV15 CATSRNRGPYEQYF TGTGCCACCAGCAGAAACAGGGGCCCCTACGAGCAGTACTTC
TRBJ2-2 NA TRBD1 TRBV12-3/TRBV12-4 CASRPGQGANTGELFF TGTGCCAGCAGACCGGGACAGGGCGCGAACACCGGGGAGCTGTTTTTT
TRBJ2-3 NA NA TRBV7-2 CASSSFEEGPDTQYF TGTGCCAGCAGCTCCTTCGAGGAGGGGCCAGATACGCAGTATTTT
TRBJ1-1 few TRBD1 TRBV10-3 CAIRRGQGNTEAFF TGTGCCATCAGGAGGGGACAGGGGAACACTGAAGCTTTCTTT
TRBJ1-1 many NA TRBV3-1 CASSLVGTTEAFF TGTGCCAGCAGCCTGGTAGGGACCACTGAAGCTTTCTTT
TRBJ2-3 NA TRBD2 TRBV3-1 CASSLGLAGGEDTQYF TGTGCCAGCAGCCTGGGACTAGCGGGAGGGGAAGATACGCAGTATTTT
TRBJ1-3 NA NA TRBV7-2 CASSLVGGRGSGNTIYF TGTGCCAGCAGCTTAGTGGGGGGGCGAGGGTCTGGAAACACCATATATTTT
TRBJ1-2 NA NA TRBV7-6 CASSPTRQPYGYTF TGTGCCAGCAGCCCTACCCGACAGCCCTATGGCTACACCTTC
TRBJ2-7 many NA TRBV7-2 CASSLAFTGDGEQYF TGTGCCAGCAGCTTAGCTTTCACGGGGGACGGCGAGCAGTACTTC
TRBJ2-1 many TRBD2 TRBV6-5 CASSYSRLADLNEQFF TGTGCCAGCAGTTACTCGAGACTAGCGGACCTCAATGAGCAGTTCTTC
TRBJ2-2 few NA TRBV29-1 CSVIKLADTGELFF TGCAGCGTCATAAAGTTAGCAGACACCGGGGAGCTGTTTTTT
TRBJ2-6 NA NA TRBV30 CAWSVLAFSGANVLTF TGTGCCTGGAGTGTACTGGCATTCTCTGGGGCCAACGTCCTGACTTTC
TRBJ1-4 many NA TRBV6-2/TRBV6-3 CASSYPGGGDEKLFF TGTGCCAGCAGCTATCCGGGAGGTGGAGATGAAAAACTGTTTTTT
TRBJ2-7 NA TRBD1 TRBV28 CASRPGQAAYEQYF TGTGCCAGCAGACCCGGACAGGCCGCCTACGAGCAGTACTTC
TRBJ1-3 many TRBD1 TRBV12-3/TRBV12-4 CASSLYGTGNATIYF TGTGCCAGCAGTTTATACGGGACAGGGAACGCCACCATATATTTT
TRBJ1-2 NA TRBD1 TRBV15 CATSRDRGTDGYTF TGTGCCACCAGCAGGGACAGGGGGACCGATGGCTACACCTTC
TRBJ2-5 few NA TRBV12-3/TRBV12-4 CASSSEGETQYF TGTGCCAGCAGTTCAGAGGGGGAGACCCAGTACTTC
TRBJ2-7 many TRBD1 TRBV10-1 CASSDGTAPYEQYF TGCGCCAGCAGTGACGGGACAGCCCCCTACGAGCAGTACTTC